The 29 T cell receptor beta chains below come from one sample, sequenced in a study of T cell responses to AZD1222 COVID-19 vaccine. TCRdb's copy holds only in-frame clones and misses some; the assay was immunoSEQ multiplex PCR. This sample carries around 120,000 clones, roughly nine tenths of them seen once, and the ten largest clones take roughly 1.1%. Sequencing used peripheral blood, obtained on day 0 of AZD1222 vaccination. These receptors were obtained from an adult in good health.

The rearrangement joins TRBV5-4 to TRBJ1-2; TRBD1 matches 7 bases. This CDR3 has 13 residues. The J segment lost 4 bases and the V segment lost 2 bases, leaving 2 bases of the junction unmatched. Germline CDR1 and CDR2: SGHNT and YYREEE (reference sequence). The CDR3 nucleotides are TGTGCCAGCAGCTTCGACAGGGTCTATGGCTACACCTTC. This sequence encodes CASSFDRVYGYTF.

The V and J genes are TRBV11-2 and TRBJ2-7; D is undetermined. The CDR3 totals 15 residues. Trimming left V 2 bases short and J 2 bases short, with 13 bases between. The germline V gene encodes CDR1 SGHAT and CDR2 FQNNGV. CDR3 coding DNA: TGTGCCAGCAGCTTAATCCCCGGTAGAGCCTACGAGCAGTACTTC. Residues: CASSLIPGRAYEQYF.

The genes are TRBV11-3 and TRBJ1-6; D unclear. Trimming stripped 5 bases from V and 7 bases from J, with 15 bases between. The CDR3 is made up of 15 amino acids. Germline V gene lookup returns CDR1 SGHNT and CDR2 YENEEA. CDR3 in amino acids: CASSHDGGANSPLHF. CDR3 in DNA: TGTGCCAGCAGCCACGACGGAGGTGCCAATTCACCCCTCCACTTT.

The CDR3 loop reads CASSLSVGQNQPQHF. Written as DNA, the CDR3 is TGTGCCAGCTCGCTTTCAGTTGGACAGAATCAGCCCCAGCATTTT. The chain joins TRBV18 to TRBJ1-5; D perhaps matches TRBD1 (6 bases). The CDR3 length is 15 residues. Germline V lookup: CDR1 KGHSH, CDR2 LQKENI. V lost 6 bases to trimming and J lost 4 bases, with 16 bases between them.

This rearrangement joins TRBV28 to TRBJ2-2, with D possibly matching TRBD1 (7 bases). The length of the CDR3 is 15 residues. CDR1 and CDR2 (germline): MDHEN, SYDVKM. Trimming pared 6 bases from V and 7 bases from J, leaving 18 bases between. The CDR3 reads CASRPGGGLLGELFF. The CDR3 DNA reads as TGTGCCAGCAGGCCAGGGGGAGGACTCCTCGGGGAGCTGTTTTTT.

Here the CDR3 DNA reads TGTGCCAGCAGGCCAGGGATATCAATCTATAATTCACCCCTCCACTTT. Protein product: CASRPGISIYNSPLHF. The chain uses TRBV27 and TRBJ1-6; D may be TRBD1 (5 bases). Trimming took 6 bases from V and 3 from J, leaving 15 bases between them. The germline gives CDR1 MNHEY, CDR2 SMNVEV (reference sequence). The CDR3 totals 16 residues.

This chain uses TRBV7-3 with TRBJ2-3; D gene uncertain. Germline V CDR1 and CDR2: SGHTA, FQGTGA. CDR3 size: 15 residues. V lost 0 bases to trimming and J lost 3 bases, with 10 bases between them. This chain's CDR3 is CASSLTGGRTDTQYF. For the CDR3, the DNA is TGTGCCAGCAGCTTAACCGGTGGTAGAACAGATACGCAGTATTTT.

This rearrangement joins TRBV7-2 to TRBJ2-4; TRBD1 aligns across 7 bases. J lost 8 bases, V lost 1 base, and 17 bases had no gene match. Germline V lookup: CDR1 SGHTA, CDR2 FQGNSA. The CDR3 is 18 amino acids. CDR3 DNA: TGTGCCAGCAGCTTAGTGGTTCGAGTCGCTGACAGGGCTGACATTCAGTACTTC. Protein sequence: CASSLVVRVADRADIQYF.

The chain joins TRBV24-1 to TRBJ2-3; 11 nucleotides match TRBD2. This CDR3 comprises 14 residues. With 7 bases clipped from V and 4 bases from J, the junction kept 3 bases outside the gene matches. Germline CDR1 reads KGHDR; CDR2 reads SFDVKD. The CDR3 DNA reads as TGTGCCACCAGGGGACTAGCGGACTCAGATACGCAGTATTTT. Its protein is CATRGLADSDTQYF.

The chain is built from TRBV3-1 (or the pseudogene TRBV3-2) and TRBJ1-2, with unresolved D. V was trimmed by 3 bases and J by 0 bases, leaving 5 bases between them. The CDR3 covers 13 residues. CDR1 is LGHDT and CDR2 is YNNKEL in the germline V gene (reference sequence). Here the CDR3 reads CASSHEANYGYTF. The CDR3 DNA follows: TGTGCCAGCAGCCATGAGGCTAACTATGGCTACACCTTC.

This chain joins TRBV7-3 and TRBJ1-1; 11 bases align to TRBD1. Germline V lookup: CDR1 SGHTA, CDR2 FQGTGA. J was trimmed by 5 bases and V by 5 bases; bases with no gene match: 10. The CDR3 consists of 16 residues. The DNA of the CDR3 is TGTGCCAGCAGCCTTGGACAGGGGGCGCGGTGGACTGAAGCTTTCTTT. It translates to CASSLGQGARWTEAFF.

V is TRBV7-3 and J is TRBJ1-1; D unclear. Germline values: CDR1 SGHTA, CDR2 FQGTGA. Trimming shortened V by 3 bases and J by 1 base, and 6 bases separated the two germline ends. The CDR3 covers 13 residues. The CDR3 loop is CASSFVRNTEAFF. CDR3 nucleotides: TGTGCCAGCAGCTTCGTCAGGAACACTGAAGCTTTCTTT.

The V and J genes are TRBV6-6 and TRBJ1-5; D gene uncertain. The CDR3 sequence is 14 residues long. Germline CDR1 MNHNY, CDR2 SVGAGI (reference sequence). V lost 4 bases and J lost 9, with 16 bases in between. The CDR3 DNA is TGTGCCAGCAGTTCCCCCGGCGGCTGGGGGCCCCAGCATTTT. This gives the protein CASSSPGGWGPQHF.

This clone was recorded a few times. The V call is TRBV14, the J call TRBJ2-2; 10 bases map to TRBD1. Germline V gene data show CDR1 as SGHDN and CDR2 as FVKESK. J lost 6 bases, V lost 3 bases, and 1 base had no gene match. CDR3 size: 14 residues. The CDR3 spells CASSQGTGAGELFF. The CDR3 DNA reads TGTGCCAGCAGCCAGGGGACAGGGGCCGGGGAGCTGTTTTTT. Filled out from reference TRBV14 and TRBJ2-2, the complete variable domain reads EAGVTQFPSHSVIEKGQTVTLRCDPISGHDNLYWYRRVMGKEIKFLLHFVKESKQDESGMPNNRFLAERTGGTYSTLKVQPAELEDSGVYFCASSQGTGAGELFFGEGSRLTVL.

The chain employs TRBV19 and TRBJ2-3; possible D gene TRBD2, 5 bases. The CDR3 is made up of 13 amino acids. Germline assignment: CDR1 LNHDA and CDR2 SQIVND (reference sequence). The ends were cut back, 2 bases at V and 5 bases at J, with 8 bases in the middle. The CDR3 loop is CASSISGEDTQYF. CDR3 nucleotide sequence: TGTGCCAGTAGTATAAGCGGAGAAGATACGCAGTATTTT. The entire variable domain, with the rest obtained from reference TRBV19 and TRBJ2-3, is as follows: DGGITQSPKYLFRKEGQNVTLSCEQNLNHDAMYWYRQDPGQGLRLIYYSQIVNDFQKGDIAEGYSVSREKKESFPLTVTSAQKNPTAFYLCASSISGEDTQYFGPGTRLTVL.

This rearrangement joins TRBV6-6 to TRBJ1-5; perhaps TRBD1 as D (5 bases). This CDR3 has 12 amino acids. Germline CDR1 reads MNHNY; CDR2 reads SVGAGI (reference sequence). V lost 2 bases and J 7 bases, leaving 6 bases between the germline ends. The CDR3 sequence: CASSYGGQPQHF. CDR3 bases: TGTGCCAGCAGTTACGGGGGGCAGCCCCAGCATTTT.

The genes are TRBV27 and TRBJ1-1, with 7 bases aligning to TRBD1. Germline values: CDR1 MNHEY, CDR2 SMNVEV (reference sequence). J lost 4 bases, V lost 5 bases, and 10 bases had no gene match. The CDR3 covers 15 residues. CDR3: CASSPSGRGVTEAFF. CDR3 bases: TGTGCCAGCAGTCCCTCGGGCAGGGGGGTCACTGAAGCTTTCTTT.

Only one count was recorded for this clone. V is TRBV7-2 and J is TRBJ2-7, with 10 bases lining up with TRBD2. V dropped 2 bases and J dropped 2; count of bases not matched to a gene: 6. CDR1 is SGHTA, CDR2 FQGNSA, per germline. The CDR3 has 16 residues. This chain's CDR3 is CASSLTSGTPAYEQYF. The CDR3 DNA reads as TGTGCCAGCAGCTTAACTAGCGGGACCCCCGCCTACGAGCAGTACTTC.

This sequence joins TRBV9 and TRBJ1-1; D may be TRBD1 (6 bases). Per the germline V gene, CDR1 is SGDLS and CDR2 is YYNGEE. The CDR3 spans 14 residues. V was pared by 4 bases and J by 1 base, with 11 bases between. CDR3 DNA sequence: TGTGCCAGCAGCCCCGGGGGCAGGAACACTGAAGCTTTCTTT. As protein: CASSPGGRNTEAFF.

The CDR3 DNA is TGTGCCAGCAGCTTAACAGCCACCTACGAGCAGTACTTC. Amino acids: CASSLTATYEQYF. The rearrangement links TRBV7-3 to TRBJ2-7; D remains ambiguous. Trimming shortened V by 0 bases and J by 2 bases, and 5 bases separated the two germline ends. CDR3 length: 13 amino acids. The germline V gene has CDR1 SGHTA and CDR2 FQGTGA.

Here the CDR3 reads CASSQDSPLLGNIQYF. CDR3 sequence (DNA): TGCGCCAGCAGCCAAGATTCTCCACTGTTGGGAAACATTCAGTACTTC. J is TRBJ2-4 and V is TRBV4-3; no clear D gene. CDR1 is LGHNA and CDR2 is YSLEER in the germline V gene. The CDR3 contains 16 residues. The germline V and J ends were trimmed by 0 bases and 6 bases, with 15 bases remaining between them.

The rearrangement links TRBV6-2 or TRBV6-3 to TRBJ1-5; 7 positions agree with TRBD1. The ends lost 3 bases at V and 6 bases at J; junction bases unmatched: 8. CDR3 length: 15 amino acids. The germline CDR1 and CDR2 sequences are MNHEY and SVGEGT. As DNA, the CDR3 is TGTGCCAGCAGTTATGACCGACAGGGATCTCAGCCCCAGCATTTT. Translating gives CASSYDRQGSQPQHF.

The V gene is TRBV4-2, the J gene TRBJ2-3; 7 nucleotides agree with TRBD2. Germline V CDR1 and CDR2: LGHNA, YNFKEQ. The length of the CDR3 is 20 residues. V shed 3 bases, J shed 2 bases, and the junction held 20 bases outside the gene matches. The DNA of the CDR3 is TGTGCCAGCAGCCAGGCGGTGACAGCCAACGGGAGGTTGAACACAGATACGCAGTATTTT. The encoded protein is CASSQAVTANGRLNTDTQYF.

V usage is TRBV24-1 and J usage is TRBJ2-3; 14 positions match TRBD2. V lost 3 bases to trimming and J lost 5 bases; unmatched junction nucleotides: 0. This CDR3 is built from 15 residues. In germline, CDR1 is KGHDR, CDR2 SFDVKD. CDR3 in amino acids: CATSDGTSGGDTQYF. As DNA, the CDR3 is TGTGCCACCAGTGATGGGACTAGCGGGGGAGATACGCAGTATTTT.

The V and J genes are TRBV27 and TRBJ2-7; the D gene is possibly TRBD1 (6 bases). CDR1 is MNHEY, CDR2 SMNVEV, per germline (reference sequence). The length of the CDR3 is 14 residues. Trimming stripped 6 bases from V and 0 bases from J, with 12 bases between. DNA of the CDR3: TGTGCCAGCAGGGCATCAGGGGCCTCCTACGAGCAGTACTTC. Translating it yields CASRASGASYEQYF.

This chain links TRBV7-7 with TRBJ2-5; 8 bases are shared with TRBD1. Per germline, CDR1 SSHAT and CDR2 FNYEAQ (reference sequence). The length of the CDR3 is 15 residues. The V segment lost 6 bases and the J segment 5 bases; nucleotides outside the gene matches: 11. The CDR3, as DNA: TGTGCCAGCAGTCCCGGACAGGGAGTCTGGGAGACCCAGTACTTC. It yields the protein CASSPGQGVWETQYF. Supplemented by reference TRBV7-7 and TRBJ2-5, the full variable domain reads GAGVSQSPRYKVTKRGQDVTLRCDPISSHATLYWYQQALGQGPEFLTYFNYEAQPDKSGLPSDRFSAERPEGSISTLTIQRTEQRDSAMYRCASSPGQGVWETQYFGPGTRLLVL.

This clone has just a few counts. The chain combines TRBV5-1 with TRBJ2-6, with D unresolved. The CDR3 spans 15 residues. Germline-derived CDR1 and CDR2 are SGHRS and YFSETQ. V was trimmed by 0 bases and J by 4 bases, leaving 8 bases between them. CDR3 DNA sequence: TGCGCCAGCAGCTTGGGCAGTACGGGGGCCAACGTCCTGACTTTC. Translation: CASSLGSTGANVLTF.

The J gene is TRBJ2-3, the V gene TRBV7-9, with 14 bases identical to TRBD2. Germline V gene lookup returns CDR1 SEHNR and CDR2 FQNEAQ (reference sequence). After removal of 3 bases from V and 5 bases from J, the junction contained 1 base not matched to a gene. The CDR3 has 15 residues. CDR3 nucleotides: TGTGCCAGCAGCTTCGGGACTAGCGGGGGAGATACGCAGTATTTT. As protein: CASSFGTSGGDTQYF.

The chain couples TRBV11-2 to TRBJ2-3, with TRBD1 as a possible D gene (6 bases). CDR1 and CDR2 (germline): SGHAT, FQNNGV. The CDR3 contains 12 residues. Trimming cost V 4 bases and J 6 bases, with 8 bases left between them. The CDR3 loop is CASSSTGDTQYF. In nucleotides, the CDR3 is TGTGCCAGCAGCTCCACAGGGGATACGCAGTATTTT.